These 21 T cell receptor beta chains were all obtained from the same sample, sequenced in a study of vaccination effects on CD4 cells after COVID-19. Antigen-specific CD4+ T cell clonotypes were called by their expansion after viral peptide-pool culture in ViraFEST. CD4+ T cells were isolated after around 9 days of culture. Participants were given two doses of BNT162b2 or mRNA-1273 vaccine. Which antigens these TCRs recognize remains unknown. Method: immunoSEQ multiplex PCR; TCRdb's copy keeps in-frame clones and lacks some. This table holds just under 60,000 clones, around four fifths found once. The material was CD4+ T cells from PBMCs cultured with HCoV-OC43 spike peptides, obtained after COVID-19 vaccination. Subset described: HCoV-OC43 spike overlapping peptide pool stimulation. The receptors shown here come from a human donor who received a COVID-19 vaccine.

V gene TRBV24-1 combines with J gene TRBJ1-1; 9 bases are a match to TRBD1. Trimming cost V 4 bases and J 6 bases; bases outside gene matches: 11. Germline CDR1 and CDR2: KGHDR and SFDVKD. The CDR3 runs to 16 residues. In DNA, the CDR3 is TGTGCCACCAGTGACACCGGGACAGGGCAAGAGGCTGAAGCTTTCTTT. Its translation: CATSDTGTGQEAEAFF.

The CDR3 sequence is CASSLEYAGAGRPQHF. The CDR3, as DNA: TGTGCCAGCAGCTTAGAGTATGCAGGGGCGGGACGGCCCCAGCATTTT. This chain connects TRBV7-2 to TRBJ1-5; D is possibly TRBD1 (6 bases). Trimming removed 1 base from V and 9 bases from J, with 19 bases in between. This CDR3 is 16 amino acids long. Germline V gene data show CDR1 as SGHTA and CDR2 as FQGNSA.

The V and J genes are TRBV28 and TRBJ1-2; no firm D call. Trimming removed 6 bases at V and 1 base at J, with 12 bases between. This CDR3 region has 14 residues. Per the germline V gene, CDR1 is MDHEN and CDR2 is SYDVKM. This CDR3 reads CASSPVLDNYGYTF. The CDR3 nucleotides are TGTGCCAGCAGCCCCGTGTTGGATAACTATGGCTACACCTTC.

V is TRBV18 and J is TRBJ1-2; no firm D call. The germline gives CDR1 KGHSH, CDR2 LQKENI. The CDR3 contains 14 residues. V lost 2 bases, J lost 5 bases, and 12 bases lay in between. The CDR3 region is CASSPNTGGYGYTF. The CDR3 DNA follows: TGTGCCAGCTCACCAAATACGGGAGGTTATGGCTACACCTTC.

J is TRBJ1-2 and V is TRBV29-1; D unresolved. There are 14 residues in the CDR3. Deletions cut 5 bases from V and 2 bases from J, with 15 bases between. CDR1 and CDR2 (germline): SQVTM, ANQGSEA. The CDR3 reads CSVQLVGGNYGYTF. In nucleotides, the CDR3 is TGCAGCGTTCAGTTGGTGGGAGGGAACTATGGCTACACCTTC.

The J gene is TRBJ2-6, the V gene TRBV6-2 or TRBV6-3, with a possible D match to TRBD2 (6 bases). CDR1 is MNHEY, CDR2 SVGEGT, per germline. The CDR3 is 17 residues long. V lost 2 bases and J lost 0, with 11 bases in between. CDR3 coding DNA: TGTGCCAGCAGTTACGGGGGGTCCCCCTCTGGGGCCAACGTCCTGACTTTC. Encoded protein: CASSYGGSPSGANVLTF.

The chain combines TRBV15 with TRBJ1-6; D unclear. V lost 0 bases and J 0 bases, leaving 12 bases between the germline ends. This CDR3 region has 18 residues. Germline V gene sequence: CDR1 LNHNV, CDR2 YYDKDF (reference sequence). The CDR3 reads CATSRDLVPSSYNSPLHF. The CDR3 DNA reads TGTGCCACCAGCAGAGATCTGGTGCCGAGCTCCTATAATTCACCCCTCCACTTT.

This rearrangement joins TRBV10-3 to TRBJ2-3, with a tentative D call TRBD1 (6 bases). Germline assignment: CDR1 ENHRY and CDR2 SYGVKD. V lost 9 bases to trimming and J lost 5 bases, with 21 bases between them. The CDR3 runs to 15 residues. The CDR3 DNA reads TGTGCCATTAAATTGGGGACAACCTTGGGAGATACGCAGTATTTT. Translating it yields CAIKLGTTLGDTQYF.

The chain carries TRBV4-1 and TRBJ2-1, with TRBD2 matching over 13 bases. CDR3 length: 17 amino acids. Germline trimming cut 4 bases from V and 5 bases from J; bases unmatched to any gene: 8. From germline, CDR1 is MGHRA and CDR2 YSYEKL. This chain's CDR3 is CASSPSRTSGGHNEQFF. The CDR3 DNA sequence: TGCGCCAGCAGCCCCTCTAGGACTAGCGGGGGCCACAATGAGCAGTTCTTC.

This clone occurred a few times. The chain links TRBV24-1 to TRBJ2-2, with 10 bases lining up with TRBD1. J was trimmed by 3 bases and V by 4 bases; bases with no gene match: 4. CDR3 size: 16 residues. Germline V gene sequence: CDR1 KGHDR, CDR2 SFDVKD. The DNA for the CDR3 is TGTGCCACCAGTGACCGGGACAGGGGCGACACCGGGGAGCTGTTTTTT. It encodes CATSDRDRGDTGELFF.

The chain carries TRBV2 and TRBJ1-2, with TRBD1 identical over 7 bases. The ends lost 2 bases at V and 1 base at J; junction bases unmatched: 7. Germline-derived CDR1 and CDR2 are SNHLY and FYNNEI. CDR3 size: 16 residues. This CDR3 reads CASSERVGTVNYGYTF. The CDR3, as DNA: TGTGCCAGCAGTGAAAGGGTCGGGACAGTTAACTATGGCTACACCTTC. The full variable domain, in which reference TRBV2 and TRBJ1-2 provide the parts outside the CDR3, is EPEVTQTPSHQVTQMGQEVILRCVPISNHLYFYWYRQILGQKVEFLVSFYNNEISEKSEIFDDQFSVERPDGSNFTLKIRSTKLEDSAMYFCASSERVGTVNYGYTFGSGTRLTVV.

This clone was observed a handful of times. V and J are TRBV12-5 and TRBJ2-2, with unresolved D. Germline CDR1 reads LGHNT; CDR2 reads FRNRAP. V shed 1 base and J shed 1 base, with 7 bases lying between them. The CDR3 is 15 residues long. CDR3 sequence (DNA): TGTGCTAGTGGTTTGGGCCACGGGAACACCGGGGAGCTGTTTTTT. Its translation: CASGLGHGNTGELFF.

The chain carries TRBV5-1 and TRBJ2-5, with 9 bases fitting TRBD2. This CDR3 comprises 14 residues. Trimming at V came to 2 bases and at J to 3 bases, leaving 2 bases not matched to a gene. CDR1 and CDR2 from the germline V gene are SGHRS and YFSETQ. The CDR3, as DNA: TGCGCCAGCAGCTTCTCTAGCGGGGAAGAGACCCAGTACTTC. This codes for CASSFSSGEETQYF.

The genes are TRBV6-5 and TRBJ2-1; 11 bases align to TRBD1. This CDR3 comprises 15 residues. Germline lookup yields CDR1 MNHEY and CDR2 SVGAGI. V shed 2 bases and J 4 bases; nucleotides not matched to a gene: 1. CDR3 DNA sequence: TGTGCCAGCAGTTACCGGGACAGGGGGTACAATGAGCAGTTCTTC. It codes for CASSYRDRGYNEQFF.

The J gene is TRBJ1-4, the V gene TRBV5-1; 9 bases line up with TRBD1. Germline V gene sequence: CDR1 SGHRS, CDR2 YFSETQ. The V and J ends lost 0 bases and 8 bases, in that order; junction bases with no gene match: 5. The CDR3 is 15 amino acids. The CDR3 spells CASSLAGTGSEKLFF. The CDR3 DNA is TGCGCCAGCAGCTTGGCCGGGACAGGGAGCGAAAAACTGTTTTTT. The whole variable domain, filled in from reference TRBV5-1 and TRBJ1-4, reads KAGVTQTPRYLIKTRGQQVTLSCSPISGHRSVSWYQQTPGQGLQFLFEYFSETQRNKGNFPGRFSGRQFSNSRSEMNVSTLELGDSALYLCASSLAGTGSEKLFFGSGTQLSVL.

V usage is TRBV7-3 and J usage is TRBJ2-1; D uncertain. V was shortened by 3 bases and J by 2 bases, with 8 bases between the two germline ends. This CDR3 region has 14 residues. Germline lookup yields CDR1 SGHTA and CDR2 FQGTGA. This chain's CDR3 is CASSLGTAYNEQFF. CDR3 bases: TGTGCCAGCAGCTTGGGTACAGCCTACAATGAGCAGTTCTTC.

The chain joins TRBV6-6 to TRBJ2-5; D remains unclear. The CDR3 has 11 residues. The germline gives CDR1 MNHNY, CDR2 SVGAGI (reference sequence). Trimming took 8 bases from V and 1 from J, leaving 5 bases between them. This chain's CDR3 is CASSFQETQYF. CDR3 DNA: TGTGCCAGCTCTTTCCAAGAGACCCAGTACTTC.

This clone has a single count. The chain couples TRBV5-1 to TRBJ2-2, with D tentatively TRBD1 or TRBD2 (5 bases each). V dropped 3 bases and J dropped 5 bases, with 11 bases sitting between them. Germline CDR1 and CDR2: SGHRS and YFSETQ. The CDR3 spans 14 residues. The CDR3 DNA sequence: TGCGCCAGCAGCTCCAAGGGGACGACCGGGGAGCTGTTTTTT. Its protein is CASSSKGTTGELFF.

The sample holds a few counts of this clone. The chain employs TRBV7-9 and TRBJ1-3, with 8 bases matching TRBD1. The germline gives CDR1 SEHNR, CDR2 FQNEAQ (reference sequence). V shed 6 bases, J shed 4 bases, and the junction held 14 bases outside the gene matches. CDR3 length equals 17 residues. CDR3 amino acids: CASRAGGAASRGNTIYF. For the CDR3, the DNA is TGTGCCAGCAGGGCAGGGGGCGCCGCTTCTCGAGGAAACACCATATATTTT.

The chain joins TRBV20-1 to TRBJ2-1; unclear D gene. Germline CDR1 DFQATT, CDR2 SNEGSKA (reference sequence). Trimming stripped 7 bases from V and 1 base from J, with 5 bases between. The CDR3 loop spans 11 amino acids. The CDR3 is CSGWSYNEQFF. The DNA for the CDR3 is TGCAGTGGATGGTCCTACAATGAGCAGTTCTTC.

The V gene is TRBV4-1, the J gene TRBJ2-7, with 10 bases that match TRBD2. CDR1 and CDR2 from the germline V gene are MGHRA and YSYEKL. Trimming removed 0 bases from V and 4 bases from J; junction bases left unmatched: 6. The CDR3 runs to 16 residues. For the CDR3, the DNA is TGCGCCAGCAGCCAAGAACCGGGACTAGCGTATTACGAGCAGTACGTC. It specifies CASSQEPGLAYYEQYV.